These T cell receptor beta chains were read from a single sample in a study of T-cell reconstitution after alpha-beta-depleted transplantation in children. TCRdb reanalysed the PCR reads using MiXCR and keeps one entry per CDR3 protein. The table lists approximately 270,000 distinct CDR3 sequences, nearly 10% of them singletons, with 10% in the top ten. Sequencing used PBMCs from the stem cell graft donor, obtained from the stem cell graft. Receptors originate from a human donor who donated a stem cell graft to a child with SCID. CDR3s include the opening cysteine and the closing phenylalanine or tryptophan. Each record gives: J gene, D gene, clone size, V gene, CDR3 length, CDR3 DNA, CDR3 protein. A D gene is named only where the DNA matches it firmly. Clone sizes are given selectively: once, few, many, or a class where the clone is expanded.

TRBJ2-5,TRBD2,NA,TRBV12-3/TRBV12-4,15,TGTGCCAGCAGCCAACTAGCGGGGTACCAAGAGACCCAGTACTTC,CASSQLAGYQETQYF
TRBJ2-1,NA,many,TRBV6-5,19,TGTGCCAGCAGTTACTCATCCCCTGGGCGCACGGGGCAAAACAATGAGCAGTTCTTC,CASSYSSPGRTGQNNEQFF
TRBJ2-7,NA,NA,TRBV12-3/TRBV12-4,16,TGTGCCAGCAGTTTAGCGGGGGCCTCGCCCCTTTCCGAGCAGTACTTC,CASSLAGASPLSEQYF
TRBJ2-1,TRBD1,NA,TRBV5-6,15,TGTGCCAGCAGCTTCCCGGACAGGGGGCCCCACGAGCAGTTCTTC,CASSFPDRGPHEQFF
TRBJ2-3,TRBD1,many,TRBV7-2,18,TGTGCCAGCAGCTTAGCGAGGCCAGGGGGCCGGGGCACAGATACGCAGTATTTT,CASSLARPGGRGTDTQYF
TRBJ2-2,TRBD2,NA,TRBV6-1,17,TGTGCCAGCAGCCTAAGGCTAGCGGGGGGAAGAACCGGGGAGCTGTTTTTT,CASSLRLAGGRTGELFF
TRBJ2-7,TRBD1,NA,TRBV29-1,14,TGCAGCGTTAGTCCCTCGGGACAGTCACGCGAGCAGTACTTC,CSVSPSGQSREQYF
TRBJ2-5,NA,NA,TRBV20-1,14,TGCAGTGCTCCGGTCGGGCTAGCGAAAGAGACCCAGTACTTC,CSAPVGLAKETQYF
TRBJ2-2,NA,few,TRBV5-6,12,TGTGCCAGCACCCTTCCCGGCGGGGAGCTGTTTTTT,CASTLPGGELFF
TRBJ2-1,TRBD1,few,TRBV20-1,18,TGCAGTGCTAGAGATGGGACGGGGACAGGTCCTTCCTACAATGAGCAGTTCTTC,CSARDGTGTGPSYNEQFF
TRBJ2-1,TRBD2,few,TRBV4-1,11,TGCGCCAGCAACGGGGGGGTTGGGCAGTTCTTC,CASNGGVGQFF
TRBJ2-7,TRBD1,few,TRBV12-3/TRBV12-4,16,TGTGCCAGCAGTACCCGACAGGGGGAGGAGACCTACGAGCAGTACTTC,CASSTRQGEETYEQYF
TRBJ2-2,NA,few,TRBV18,19,TGTGCCAGCTCACCGCCCGGGACAAAAATGGCCGGTAACACCGGGGAGCTGTTTTTT,CASSPPGTKMAGNTGELFF
TRBJ1-2,TRBD1,NA,TRBV29-1,15,TGCAGCGCATCCCCCGGGGACAGGCTTAACTATGGCTACACCTTC,CSASPGDRLNYGYTF
TRBJ2-1,TRBD2,NA,TRBV10-3,14,TGTGCCATCAGTGAGCCGGGGGGTATCAATGAGCAGTTCTTC,CAISEPGGINEQFF
TRBJ2-7,TRBD1,few,TRBV20-1,16,TGCAGTGCTAGAGATCTGTCCGGGACAGGGGCGTACGAGCAGTACTTC,CSARDLSGTGAYEQYF
TRBJ2-6,NA,few,TRBV27,13,TGTGCCAGCATGTACTCTGGGGCCAACGTCCTGACTTTC,CASMYSGANVLTF
TRBJ2-2,TRBD1,NA,TRBV7-9,15,TGTGCCAGCAGCGACGGGACAGGGAACACCGGGGAGCTGTTTTTT,CASSDGTGNTGELFF
TRBJ1-1,NA,many,TRBV6-6,13,TGTGCCATAGGTCCGACAGAGAACACTGAAGCTTTCTTT,CAIGPTENTEAFF
TRBJ1-2,TRBD1,many,TRBV5-1,15,TGCGCCAGCAGCCCCACCCCGGGACAGGGGGGTGGCTACACCTTC,CASSPTPGQGGGYTF
TRBJ2-2,NA,few,TRBV18,17,TGTGCCAGCTCACCACCGGTAGCTACATGGAGGCCCGGGGAGCTGTTTTTT,CASSPPVATWRPGELFF
TRBJ2-5,NA,once,TRBV20-1,13,TGCAGTGCTAGAGCTACAGTCGGAGAGACCCAGTACTTC,CSARATVGETQYF
TRBJ1-1,NA,NA,TRBV12-3/TRBV12-4,14,TGTGCCAGCAGCCAGGGTGGTCAGAACACTGAAGCTTTCTTT,CASSQGGQNTEAFF
TRBJ2-5,NA,many,TRBV18,16,TGTGCCAGCTCACCACCGATTTTTCCGGGGGCAGAGACCCAGTACTTC,CASSPPIFPGAETQYF
TRBJ1-3,TRBD1,few,TRBV5-1,16,TGCGCCAGCAGCCCGGGACAGCCTTCCTCTGGAAACACCATATATTTT,CASSPGQPSSGNTIYF
TRBJ2-3,NA,few,TRBV13,16,TGTGCCAGCAGCCTGGCGGGGGCTACAAACACAGATACGCAGTATTTT,CASSLAGATNTDTQYF
TRBJ1-1,NA,many,TRBV12-3/TRBV12-4,13,TGTGCCAGCAGTTTCTTGGCGAACACTGAAGCTTTCTTT,CASSFLANTEAFF
TRBJ2-2,NA,few,TRBV5-5,14,TGTGCCAGCAGCTTGGCAGTTGTGGGCGGGGAGCTGTTTTTT,CASSLAVVGGELFF
TRBJ2-3,NA,few,TRBV7-2,17,TGTGCCAGCAGCCCTAGGTGGGGGGCTCCTAGCACAGATACGCAGTATTTT,CASSPRWGAPSTDTQYF
TRBJ2-5,TRBD2,many,TRBV20-1,13,TGCAGTGCCGGGGGCGGGGGGAGAGAGACCCAGTACTTC,CSAGGGGRETQYF
TRBJ2-3,NA,many,TRBV25-1,13,TGTGCCAGCAGTGAATCGCTCGCGCTCCCGCAGTATTTT,CASSESLALPQYF
TRBJ2-3,TRBD2,few,TRBV12-3/TRBV12-4,16,TGTGCCAGCAGTTTTAGGGCTAGCGGGAACACAGATACGCAGTATTTT,CASSFRASGNTDTQYF
TRBJ2-2,NA,many,TRBV7-8,14,TGTGCCAGCAGCTCTCAGGGGTGGGGGCGGGAGCTGTTTTTT,CASSSQGWGRELFF
TRBJ2-2,NA,many,TRBV7-9,15,TGTGCCAGCACCCCTGCAGGGTCGGACACCGGGGAGCTGTTTTTT,CASTPAGSDTGELFF
TRBJ2-7,NA,few,TRBV12-3/TRBV12-4,15,TGTGCCAGCAGTAAAAGCGGACTGGCGGATTTCGAGCAGTACTTC,CASSKSGLADFEQYF
TRBJ2-1,TRBD1,many,TRBV27,14,TGTGCCAGCAGAGGACAGGGGGACTACAATGAGCAGTTCTTC,CASRGQGDYNEQFF
TRBJ2-3,NA,NA,TRBV20-1,15,TGCAGTGCTAGAGATAACAGAAATTCCCAAGATACGCAGTATTTT,CSARDNRNSQDTQYF
TRBJ2-5,NA,few,TRBV5-1,14,TGCGCCAGCAGCCTCTACAGGGCCCAAGAGACCCAGTACTTC,CASSLYRAQETQYF
TRBJ1-2,NA,many,TRBV29-1,11,TGCAGCGTAGCGGGAGGCTATGGCTACACCTTC,CSVAGGYGYTF
TRBJ1-1,NA,NA,TRBV20-1,13,TGCAGTGCTAGCCTCAGGATGAACACTGAAGCTTTCTTT,CSASLRMNTEAFF
TRBJ2-2,TRBD2,few,TRBV20-1,15,TGCAGTGCTAGAACTAGCGGGGGGGCCTCCGGGGAGCTGTTTTTT,CSARTSGGASGELFF
TRBJ2-2,NA,few,TRBV12-3/TRBV12-4,14,TGTGCCAGCAGCCCTGCAGTGAACACCGGGGAGCTGTTTTTT,CASSPAVNTGELFF
TRBJ1-1,NA,many,TRBV5-1,14,TGCGCCAGCAGTCGACAGTTTTTGAACACTGAAGCTTTCTTT,CASSRQFLNTEAFF
TRBJ2-5,NA,NA,TRBV19,14,TGTGCCAGTAGTATGGGCTACCTTGGGGAGACCCAGTACTTC,CASSMGYLGETQYF
TRBJ2-1,NA,many,TRBV6-2/TRBV6-3,14,TGTGCCAGCCATAGGGGGGGCGCTTACAATGAGCAGTTCTTC,CASHRGGAYNEQFF
TRBJ1-1,TRBD1,few,TRBV18,14,TGTGCCAGCTCAGCACAGACAGGGGCCACTGAAGCTTTCTTT,CASSAQTGATEAFF
TRBJ2-2,TRBD1,NA,TRBV11-2,18,TGTGCCAGCAGCCCCCCCCCCTGGTCAGGGGGCGACACCGGGGAGCTGTTTTTT,CASSPPPWSGGDTGELFF